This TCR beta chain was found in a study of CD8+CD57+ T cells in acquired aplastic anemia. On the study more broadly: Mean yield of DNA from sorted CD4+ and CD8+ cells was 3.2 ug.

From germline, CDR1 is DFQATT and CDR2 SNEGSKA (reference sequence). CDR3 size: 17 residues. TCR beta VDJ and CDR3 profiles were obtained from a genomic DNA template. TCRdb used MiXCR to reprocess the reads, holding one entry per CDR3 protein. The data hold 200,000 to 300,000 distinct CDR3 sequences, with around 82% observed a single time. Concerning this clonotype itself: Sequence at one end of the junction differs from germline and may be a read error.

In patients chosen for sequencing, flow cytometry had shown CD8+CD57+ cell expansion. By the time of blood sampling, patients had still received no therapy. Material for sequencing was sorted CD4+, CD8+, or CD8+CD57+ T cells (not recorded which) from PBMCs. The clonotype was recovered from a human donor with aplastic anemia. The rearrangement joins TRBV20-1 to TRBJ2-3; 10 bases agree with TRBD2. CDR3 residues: CSATRASGSWSTYTQYF. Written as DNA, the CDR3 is TGCAGTGCTACTAGGGCTAGCGGGAGCTGGAGCACATATACGCAGTATTTT.